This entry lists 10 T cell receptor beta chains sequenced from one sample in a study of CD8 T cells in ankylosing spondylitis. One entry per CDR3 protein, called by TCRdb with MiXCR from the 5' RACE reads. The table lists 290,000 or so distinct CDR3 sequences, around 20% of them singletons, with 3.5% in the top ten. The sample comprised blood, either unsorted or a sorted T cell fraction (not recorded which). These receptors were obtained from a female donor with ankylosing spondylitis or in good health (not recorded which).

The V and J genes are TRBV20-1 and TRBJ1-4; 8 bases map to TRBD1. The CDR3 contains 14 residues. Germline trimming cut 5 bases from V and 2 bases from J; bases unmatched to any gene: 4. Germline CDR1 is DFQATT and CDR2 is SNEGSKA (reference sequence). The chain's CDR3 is CSAPGGPTNEKLFF. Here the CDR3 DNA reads TGCAGTGCTCCAGGGGGCCCCACTAATGAAAAACTGTTTTTT.

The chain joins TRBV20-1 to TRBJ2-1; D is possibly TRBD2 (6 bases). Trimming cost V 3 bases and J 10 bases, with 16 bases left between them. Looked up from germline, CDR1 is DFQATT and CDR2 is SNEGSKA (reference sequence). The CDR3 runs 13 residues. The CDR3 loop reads CSARSGDPREQFF. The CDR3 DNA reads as TGCAGTGCTAGGTCGGGGGACCCCAGGGAGCAGTTCTTC.

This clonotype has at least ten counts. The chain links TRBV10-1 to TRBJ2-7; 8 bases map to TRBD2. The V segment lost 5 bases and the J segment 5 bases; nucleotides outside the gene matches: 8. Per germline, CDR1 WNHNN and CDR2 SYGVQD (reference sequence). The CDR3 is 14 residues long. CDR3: CASSTSGSPHEQYF. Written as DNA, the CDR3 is TGCGCCAGCAGTACGAGCGGGAGCCCCCACGAGCAGTACTTC.

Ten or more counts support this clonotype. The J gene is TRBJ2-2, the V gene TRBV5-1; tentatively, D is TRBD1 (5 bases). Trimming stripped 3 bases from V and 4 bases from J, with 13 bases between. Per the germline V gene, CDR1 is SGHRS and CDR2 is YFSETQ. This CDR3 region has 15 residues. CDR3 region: CASSWKGLGTGELFF. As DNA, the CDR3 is TGCGCCAGCAGCTGGAAGGGGTTGGGCACCGGGGAGCTGTTTTTT.

The CDR3 sequence: CSATLSGRPYEQYF. The CDR3, as DNA: TGCAGTGCTACCCTTAGCGGGAGGCCCTACGAGCAGTACTTC. The chain uses TRBV20-1 and TRBJ2-7, with TRBD2 matching 10 bases. From germline, CDR1 is DFQATT and CDR2 SNEGSKA (reference sequence). The CDR3 has 14 amino acids. V was clipped by 4 bases and J by 2 bases; unmatched bases: 5.

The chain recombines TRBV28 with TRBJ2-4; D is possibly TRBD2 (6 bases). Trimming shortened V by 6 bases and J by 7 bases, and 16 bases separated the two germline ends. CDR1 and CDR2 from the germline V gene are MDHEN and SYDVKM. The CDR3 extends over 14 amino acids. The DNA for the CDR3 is TGTGCCAGCAGCCTCGCCCGGACTACTAACATTCAGTACTTC. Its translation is CASSLARTTNIQYF.

Here the CDR3 reads CAISVIEGRSEAFF. CDR3 bases: TGTGCCATCAGTGTCATAGAGGGAAGGTCTGAAGCTTTCTTT. The chain couples TRBV10-3 to TRBJ1-1; no reliable D call. The CDR3 runs to 14 residues. Germline assignment: CDR1 ENHRY and CDR2 SYGVKD. Trimming left V 4 bases short and J 6 bases short, with 15 bases between.

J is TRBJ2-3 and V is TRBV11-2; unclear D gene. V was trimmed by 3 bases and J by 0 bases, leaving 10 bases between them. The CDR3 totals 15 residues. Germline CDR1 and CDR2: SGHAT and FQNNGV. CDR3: CASSFPASSTDTQYF. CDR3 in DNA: TGTGCCAGCAGCTTTCCAGCATCTAGCACAGATACGCAGTATTTT.

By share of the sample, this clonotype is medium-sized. The CDR3 spells CSAGRLAAEQFF. The CDR3 DNA reads TGCAGTGCTGGCAGACTAGCGGCTGAGCAGTTCTTC. The rearrangement links TRBV20-1 to TRBJ2-1, with 9 bases that match TRBD2. Germline CDR1 DFQATT, CDR2 SNEGSKA (reference sequence). J gave up 9 bases and V 5 bases, and 5 bases lay outside the gene matches. The CDR3 consists of 12 residues.

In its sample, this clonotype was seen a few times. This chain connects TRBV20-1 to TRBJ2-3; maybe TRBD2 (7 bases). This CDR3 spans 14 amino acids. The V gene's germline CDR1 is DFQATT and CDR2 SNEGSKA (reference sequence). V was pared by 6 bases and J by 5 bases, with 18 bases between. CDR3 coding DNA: TGCAGTGCCCATGGGGGGGCGGCGGGAGATACGCAGTATTTT. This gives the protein CSAHGGAAGDTQYF.